This T cell receptor (beta chain) was sequenced in a study of blood T cell repertoires in COVID-19. Background on the study: T cells, B-cell-depleted T cells, or PBMCs provided the cDNA or gDNA that served as material.

Sequencing was performed with immunoSEQ multiplex PCR; in TCRdb, only in-frame clones are kept and a portion is missing. The data contain fewer than 250,000 clones, less than 90% of them singletons. This clonotype was sampled from a man in his 70s with acute or convalescent COVID-19. Sequenced sample: peripheral blood.

CDR3 amino acids: CSVGQGHGYTF. CDR3 sequence (DNA): TGCAGCGTTGGACAGGGTCATGGCTACACCTTC. The chain joins TRBV29-1 to TRBJ1-2; TRBD1 matches at 7 bases. J lost 6 bases, V lost 4 bases, and 2 bases had no gene match. This CDR3 is 11 amino acids long. Per germline, CDR1 SQVTM and CDR2 ANQGSEA.